The rows below give T cell receptor beta chains drawn from one sample of a study of blood T cell repertoires in COVID-19. Clones were read by immunoSEQ multiplex PCR, and TCRdb kept only the in-frame ones, dropping some. In the table there are some 120,000 clones, 75% to 90% of which are singletons. Sequenced sample: peripheral blood. These receptors originate from a man aged 30 to 39 with acute or convalescent COVID-19. CDR3s include the opening cysteine and the closing phenylalanine or tryptophan. Fields, in order: J gene, V gene, D gene, clone size, CDR3 protein, CDR3 DNA. A D gene is named only where the DNA matches it firmly. Some rows mark clone size as missing; the rest say once, few, many or name a class of expanded clone.

>TRBJ2-7|TRBV7-8|-|few
CASSSGASDSYEQYF
TGTGCCAGCAGCTCCGGAGCTAGCGACTCCTACGAGCAGTACTTC
>TRBJ2-7|TRBV6-5|-|-
CASSSPGIHYEQYF
TGTGCCAGCAGTTCCCCGGGAATTCACTACGAGCAGTACTTC
>TRBJ2-5|TRBV19|-|-
CASSMRRGLQETQYF
TGTGCCAGTAGTATGCGCAGGGGCTTACAAGAGACCCAGTACTTC
>TRBJ1-4|TRBV25-1|TRBD1|-
CASSGGQGRYDEKLFF
TGTGCCAGCAGTGGTGGACAGGGTCGTTATGATGAAAAACTGTTTTTT
>TRBJ2-2|TRBV11-2|TRBD2|-
CASSFIVLAGGNTGELFF
TGTGCCAGCAGCTTTATTGTTCTAGCGGGGGGGAACACCGGGGAGCTGTTTTTT
>TRBJ2-7|TRBV5-4|TRBD2|-
CASSPGGRSYEQYF
TGTGCCAGCAGCCCGGGGGGGCGGTCCTACGAGCAGTACTTC
>TRBJ1-6|TRBV30|-|-
CAWSPTDNSPLHF
TGTGCCTGGAGTCCGACAGATAATTCACCCCTCCACTTT
>TRBJ1-5|TRBV10-2|TRBD1|-
CASGLTGGNQPQHF
TGCGCCAGCGGCCTCACAGGGGGTAATCAGCCCCAGCATTTT
>TRBJ1-6|TRBV19|-|-
CASRGQGNNSPLHF
TGTGCCAGTAGGGGTCAGGGAAATAATTCACCCCTCCACTTT
>TRBJ1-4|TRBV2|-|-
CASSEQLSGANEKLFF
TGTGCCAGCAGTGAACAGCTGAGTGGAGCTAATGAAAAACTGTTTTTT
>TRBJ1-3|TRBV25-1|TRBD1|-
CASSDQNRDRENGNTIYF
TGTGCCAGCAGTGACCAAAACCGGGACAGGGAAAATGGAAACACCATATATTTT
>TRBJ2-3|TRBV2|TRBD1|-
CASSGTGAWTQYF
TGTGCCAGCAGTGGGACAGGTGCCTGGACGCAGTATTTT
>TRBJ2-5|TRBV14|TRBD1|-
CASSQIDRGWETQYF
TGTGCCAGCAGCCAAATCGACAGGGGGTGGGAGACCCAGTACTTC
>TRBJ2-3|TRBV19|-|-
CASSIGVVRDTQYF
TGTGCCAGTAGTATAGGGGTAGTGAGGGATACGCAGTATTTT
>TRBJ2-2|TRBV9|-|-
CASVGQDTGELFF
TGTGCCAGTGTGGGGCAGGACACCGGGGAGCTGTTTTTT
>TRBJ1-5|TRBV19|-|few
CASSMFPGPQHF
TGTGCCAGTAGTATGTTTCCGGGGCCCCAGCATTTT
>TRBJ2-5|TRBV6-2/TRBV6-3|TRBD1|-
CASSNGQGPIQETQYF
TGTGCCAGCAGTAACGGACAGGGCCCCATCCAAGAGACCCAGTACTTC
>TRBJ1-2|TRBV4-1|-|medium-sized
CASSHIGGGYTF
TGCGCCAGCAGTCACATTGGAGGTGGCTACACCTTC
>TRBJ1-1|TRBV3-1/TRBV3-2|-|-
CASSQGRGLEAFF
TGTGCCAGCAGCCAAGGAAGAGGGCTCGAAGCTTTCTTT
>TRBJ2-5|TRBV10-1|-|once
CASSEFVGAGETQYF
TGCGCCAGCAGTGAGTTCGTAGGGGCTGGGGAGACCCAGTACTTC
>TRBJ2-1|TRBV19|-|-
CASRRGVREYLEEQFF
TGTGCCAGTAGGCGTGGGGTACGGGAGTATCTCGAGGAGCAGTTCTTC
>TRBJ1-2|TRBV28|-|-
CASSLPDGGALSYGYTF
TGTGCCAGCAGTTTGCCCGATGGGGGGGCTCTAAGTTATGGCTACACCTTC
>TRBJ1-1|TRBV9|-|once
CASNPSGGQTEAFF
TGTGCCAGCAACCCCAGCGGGGGGCAAACTGAAGCTTTCTTT
>TRBJ2-7|TRBV6-2/TRBV6-3|-|once
CASSYAGNSYEQYF
TGTGCCAGCAGTTACGCAGGGAACTCCTACGAGCAGTACTTC
>TRBJ1-2|TRBV7-2|-|-
CASSLVGQRRYTF
TGTGCCAGCAGCTTAGTTGGACAGCGTCGCTACACCTTC
>TRBJ2-3|TRBV10-1|TRBD2|-
CANSGRGSTDTQYF
TGCGCCAATAGCGGGAGAGGGAGCACAGATACGCAGTATTTT